These T cell receptor beta chains were read from a single sample in a study of shared clonotypes between healthy human individuals. The method was immunoSEQ multiplex PCR; TCRdb's version includes in-frame clones alone and lacks a portion of them. The data show 2,500,000 or so clones, around nine tenths seen once. The sample taken for sequencing was naive CD4+ T cells sorted from blood. All receptors derive from a man younger than 30 in good health. Both conserved end residues are trimmed from each CDR3. D genes are given only for firm matches.

V gene: TRBV2; D gene: NA; J gene: TRBJ1-2; CDR3 protein: ASSEMSRGYT
V gene: TRBV19; D gene: NA; J gene: TRBJ1-1; CDR3 protein: ASSTLRATGRNTEAF
V gene: TRBV5-6; D gene: NA; J gene: TRBJ1-2; CDR3 protein: ASSLQDLYT
V gene: TRBV5-6; D gene: NA; J gene: TRBJ2-5; CDR3 protein: ASSLRSVRETQY
V gene: TRBV6-1; D gene: TRBD1; J gene: TRBJ2-7; CDR3 protein: GVQGVYEQY
V gene: TRBV5-1; D gene: TRBD2; J gene: TRBJ2-1; CDR3 protein: ASSLVAGGTNEQF
V gene: TRBV25-1; D gene: TRBD2; J gene: TRBJ2-1; CDR3 protein: ASSDLAGGHNEQF
V gene: TRBV28; D gene: NA; J gene: TRBJ1-6; CDR3 protein: ASSPSGTQFNSPLH
V gene: TRBV6-1; D gene: NA; J gene: TRBJ2-7; CDR3 protein: ASSEGVVVPYEQY
V gene: TRBV5-6; D gene: NA; J gene: NA; CDR3 protein: ASSLAAGTPLSYEQY
V gene: TRBV18; D gene: TRBD1; J gene: TRBJ2-3; CDR3 protein: ASSGQVSTDTQY
V gene: TRBV5-1; D gene: NA; J gene: TRBJ2-7; CDR3 protein: ASSLGSPSSLYEQY
V gene: TRBV21-1; D gene: NA; J gene: TRBJ1-2; CDR3 protein: ASSNTLLLWQFYGYT
V gene: TRBV30; D gene: NA; J gene: TRBJ1-1; CDR3 protein: AWSVKSGVSEAF
V gene: TRBV5-1; D gene: TRBD2; J gene: TRBJ2-2; CDR3 protein: ASSFRREVGELF
V gene: TRBV27; D gene: NA; J gene: TRBJ2-2; CDR3 protein: ASSFSYTGELF
V gene: TRBV4-1; D gene: NA; J gene: TRBJ1-4; CDR3 protein: ASSQERRSNEKLF
V gene: TRBV5-1; D gene: TRBD1; J gene: TRBJ2-3; CDR3 protein: ASSLGGRQGASDTQY
V gene: TRBV28; D gene: NA; J gene: TRBJ1-1; CDR3 protein: ASSSSGAGDTEAF
V gene: TRBV19; D gene: NA; J gene: TRBJ1-3; CDR3 protein: ASSVFSGNTIY
V gene: TRBV7-9; D gene: TRBD2; J gene: TRBJ2-3; CDR3 protein: ASSNLIGLAGSTDTQY
V gene: TRBV5-1; D gene: NA; J gene: TRBJ1-1; CDR3 protein: ASSLELGRMNTEAF
V gene: TRBV10-1; D gene: NA; J gene: TRBJ2-1; CDR3 protein: ASSPRSVGEQF
V gene: TRBV10-2; D gene: TRBD1; J gene: TRBJ1-5; CDR3 protein: ASRPGGGNQPQH
V gene: TRBV30; D gene: NA; J gene: TRBJ2-7; CDR3 protein: AWSVLGEQY
V gene: TRBV6-5; D gene: NA; J gene: TRBJ1-1; CDR3 protein: ASSYFNMSGTEAF
V gene: TRBV7-2; D gene: TRBD1; J gene: TRBJ1-2; CDR3 protein: AAGGRGAMTGRGDYGYT
V gene: TRBV5-1; D gene: NA; J gene: TRBJ2-5; CDR3 protein: ASSFQGGETQY
V gene: TRBV5-4; D gene: NA; J gene: TRBJ2-1; CDR3 protein: ATIAWNEQF
V gene: TRBV28; D gene: NA; J gene: TRBJ1-1; CDR3 protein: ASSLVRLNTEAF
V gene: TRBV5-4; D gene: NA; J gene: TRBJ2-7; CDR3 protein: ASSPDRFSEQY
V gene: TRBV19; D gene: NA; J gene: TRBJ1-1; CDR3 protein: ASTPVGGTEAF
V gene: TRBV5-6; D gene: NA; J gene: TRBJ2-7; CDR3 protein: ASSPFGPAHEQY
V gene: TRBV11-3; D gene: TRBD2; J gene: TRBJ2-7; CDR3 protein: ASSLGTSGIYEQY
V gene: TRBV11-3; D gene: NA; J gene: TRBJ2-3; CDR3 protein: ASSFGGQDTQY
V gene: TRBV10-2; D gene: NA; J gene: TRBJ2-5; CDR3 protein: ASSEASDTQY
V gene: TRBV28; D gene: NA; J gene: TRBJ1-4; CDR3 protein: ASMFRTAEKLF
V gene: TRBV5-4; D gene: NA; J gene: NA; CDR3 protein: ASRLSPGSSYEQY
V gene: TRBV7-8; D gene: NA; J gene: TRBJ2-1; CDR3 protein: ASSESYEQF
V gene: TRBV6-6; D gene: TRBD2; J gene: TRBJ2-1; CDR3 protein: ASRGLAGSSYNEQF
V gene: TRBV4-1; D gene: NA; J gene: TRBJ2-5; CDR3 protein: ASSQVRRVQETQY
V gene: TRBV30; D gene: NA; J gene: TRBJ1-2; CDR3 protein: AWSASVNYGYT
V gene: TRBV5-1; D gene: NA; J gene: TRBJ2-7; CDR3 protein: ASSPVQGPGY
V gene: TRBV7-9; D gene: NA; J gene: TRBJ2-5; CDR3 protein: ASSLGAGGETQY
V gene: TRBV6-5; D gene: NA; J gene: TRBJ2-7; CDR3 protein: ASSYWAPSGYEQY
V gene: TRBV11-2; D gene: NA; J gene: TRBJ2-1; CDR3 protein: ASTPEYLAPVNEQF
V gene: TRBV7-7; D gene: NA; J gene: TRBJ2-1; CDR3 protein: ASSLASRGEQF
V gene: TRBV5-1; D gene: NA; J gene: TRBJ2-1; CDR3 protein: ASSLTSSLPYNEQF
V gene: TRBV7-6; D gene: TRBD2; J gene: TRBJ2-1; CDR3 protein: ASSLALAGRDEQF
V gene: TRBV28; D gene: TRBD1; J gene: TRBJ1-5; CDR3 protein: ASSGRRQGLNQPQH
V gene: TRBV6-6; D gene: NA; J gene: TRBJ1-1; CDR3 protein: ASSLLGGNTEAF
V gene: TRBV7-2; D gene: NA; J gene: TRBJ2-3; CDR3 protein: ASSFFGQPGSTDTQY
V gene: TRBV30; D gene: TRBD1; J gene: TRBJ1-3; CDR3 protein: AWSVKGAGTNTIY
V gene: TRBV7-2; D gene: NA; J gene: TRBJ2-5; CDR3 protein: ASSLGTLQETQY
V gene: TRBV2; D gene: TRBD2; J gene: TRBJ2-3; CDR3 protein: ASFSGTSFGDTQY
V gene: TRBV4-1; D gene: TRBD1; J gene: TRBJ2-2; CDR3 protein: ASSQVQGAGGELF
V gene: TRBV5-4; D gene: TRBD2; J gene: TRBJ2-5; CDR3 protein: ASSSGSSGVQETQY
V gene: TRBV28; D gene: TRBD2; J gene: TRBJ2-3; CDR3 protein: ASSLRGGPQDTQY
V gene: TRBV5-4; D gene: TRBD2; J gene: TRBJ2-3; CDR3 protein: ASSSLAGGPSTDTQY
V gene: TRBV2; D gene: NA; J gene: TRBJ1-5; CDR3 protein: ASSRDQISNQPQH